This T cell receptor beta chain derives from a study of CD8 T cells in ankylosing spondylitis. This clonotype was counted ten times or more. Its antigen remains unknown. CDR1 and CDR2 from the germline V gene are MNHNS and SASEGT. V was shortened by 1 base and J by 1 base, with 10 bases between the two germline ends. This CDR3 has 15 residues. Study-wide points: Clones tied to disease were said to be significantly enriched in matched ankylosing spondylitis synovial fluid.

TCRdb re-called the 5' RACE reads with MiXCR, one entry per CDR3 protein. Among 69,000 or so distinct CDR3 sequences, under 5.5% were seen once, and the ten largest hold around 2%. The sequenced material came from blood, either unsorted or a sorted T cell fraction (not recorded which). This clonotype was obtained from a male donor with ankylosing spondylitis or in good health (not recorded which). This chain uses TRBV6-1 with TRBJ1-1; D ambiguous. The CDR3 DNA reads as TGTGCCAGCAGTGAAGGTTTACAACCGAACACTGAAGCTTTCTTT. Protein product: CASSEGLQPNTEAFF.